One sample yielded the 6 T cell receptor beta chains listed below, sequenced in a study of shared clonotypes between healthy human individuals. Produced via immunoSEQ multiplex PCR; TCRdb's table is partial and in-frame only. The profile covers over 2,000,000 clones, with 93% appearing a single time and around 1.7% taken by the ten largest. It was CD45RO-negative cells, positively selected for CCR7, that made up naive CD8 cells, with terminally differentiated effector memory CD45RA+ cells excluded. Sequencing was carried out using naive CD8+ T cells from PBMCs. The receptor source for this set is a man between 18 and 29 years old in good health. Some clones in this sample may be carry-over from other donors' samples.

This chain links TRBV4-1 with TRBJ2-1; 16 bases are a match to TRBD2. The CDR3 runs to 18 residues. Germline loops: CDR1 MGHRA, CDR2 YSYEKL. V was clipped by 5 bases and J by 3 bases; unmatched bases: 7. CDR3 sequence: CASSDGTSGRAVYNEQFF. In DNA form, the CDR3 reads TGCGCCAGCAGCGACGGGACTAGCGGGAGGGCCGTCTACAATGAGCAGTTCTTC.

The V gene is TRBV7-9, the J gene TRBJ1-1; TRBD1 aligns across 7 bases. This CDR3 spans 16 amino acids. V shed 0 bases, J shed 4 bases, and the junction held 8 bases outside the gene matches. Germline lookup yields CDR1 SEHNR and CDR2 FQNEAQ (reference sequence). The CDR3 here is CASSLAFRQGVTEAFF. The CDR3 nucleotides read TGTGCCAGCAGCTTAGCGTTTCGACAGGGTGTCACTGAAGCTTTCTTT.

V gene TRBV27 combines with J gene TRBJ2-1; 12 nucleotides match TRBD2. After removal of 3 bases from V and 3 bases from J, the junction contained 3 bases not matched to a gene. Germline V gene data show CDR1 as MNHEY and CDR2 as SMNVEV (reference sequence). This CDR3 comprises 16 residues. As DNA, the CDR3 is TGTGCCAGCAGTTTTCTAGCGGGAGGGTACTACAATGAGCAGTTCTTC. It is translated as CASSFLAGGYYNEQFF.

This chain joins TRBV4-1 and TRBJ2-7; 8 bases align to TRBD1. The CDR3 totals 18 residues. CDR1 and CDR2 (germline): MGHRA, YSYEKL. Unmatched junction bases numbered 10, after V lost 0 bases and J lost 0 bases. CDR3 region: CASSQDAATGARSYEQYF. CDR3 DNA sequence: TGCGCCAGCAGCCAAGACGCCGCGACAGGGGCGCGCTCCTACGAGCAGTACTTC.

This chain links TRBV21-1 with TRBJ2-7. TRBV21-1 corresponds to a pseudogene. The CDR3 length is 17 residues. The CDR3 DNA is TGTGCCAGCAGCAAAGGGGGGCAACGGGAGTCGGTCTACGAGCAGTACTTC. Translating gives CASSKGGQRESVYEQYF.

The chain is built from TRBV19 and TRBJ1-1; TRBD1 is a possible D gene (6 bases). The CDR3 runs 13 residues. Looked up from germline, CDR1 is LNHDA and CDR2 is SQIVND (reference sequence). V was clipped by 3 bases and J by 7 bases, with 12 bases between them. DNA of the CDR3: TGTGCCAGTAGTATCGGGGGGCCGAGTGAAGCTTTCTTT. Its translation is CASSIGGPSEAFF.